These 9 T cell receptor beta chains share one sample of origin, sequenced in a study of cytomegalovirus exposure and HLA in healthy donors. 13 Jbeta primers and 60 Vbeta primers were used for the PCR. Method: immunoSEQ multiplex PCR; TCRdb's copy keeps in-frame clones and lacks some. Here the sample spans 130,000 to 150,000 clones, around 73% being singletons. Sequencing was carried out using PBMCs. All receptors derive from a woman aged 40 to 50 in good health and CMV-seronegative.

This clone occurred many times. This chain joins TRBV4-3 and TRBJ1-1; possible D gene TRBD1, 6 bases. Germline V gives CDR1 LGHNA, CDR2 YSLEER. V lost 0 bases to trimming and J lost 9 bases, with 14 bases between them. The CDR3 runs 14 residues. This CDR3 is CASSQELRTEKAFF. CDR3 coding DNA: TGCGCCAGCAGCCAAGAGTTGAGGACAGAAAAAGCTTTCTTT.

CDR3 nucleotides: TGTGCCAGCAGCTGGGGCGTGGGCAACCCCCTCCACTTT. Its protein is CASSWGVGNPLHF. This rearrangement joins TRBV11-2 to TRBJ1-6; D is perhaps TRBD1 (5 bases). In germline, CDR1 is SGHAT, CDR2 FQNNGV. This CDR3 has 13 amino acids. Trimming cost V 4 bases and J 13 bases, with 14 bases left between them.

The chain has TRBV18 and TRBJ1-3; 9 positions agree with TRBD1. The junction had 6 bases not matched to a gene; V was cut back by 2 bases and J by 1 base. There are 17 residues in the CDR3. The germline V gene encodes CDR1 KGHSH and CDR2 LQKENI. The DNA for the CDR3 is TGTGCCAGCTCACCAGCCGGGGGACAGGGATCTGGAAACACCATATATTTT. It encodes CASSPAGGQGSGNTIYF.

V and J are TRBV2 and TRBJ2-2, with 8 bases matching TRBD1. V lost 3 bases and J lost 4; bases outside the gene matches: 1. The germline V gene encodes CDR1 SNHLY and CDR2 FYNNEI. This CDR3 comprises 14 residues. This CDR3 is CASSDRGLTGELFF. CDR3 coding DNA: TGTGCCAGCAGTGACAGGGGGCTCACCGGGGAGCTGTTTTTT. Full variable domain (outside the CDR3, taken from reference TRBV2 and TRBJ2-2): EPEVTQTPSHQVTQMGQEVILRCVPISNHLYFYWYRQILGQKVEFLVSFYNNEISEKSEIFDDQFSVERPDGSNFTLKIRSTKLEDSAMYFCASSDRGLTGELFFGEGSRLTVL.

The chain recombines TRBV27 with TRBJ1-6, with a weak D call TRBD1 (5 bases). From germline, CDR1 is MNHEY and CDR2 SMNVEV (reference sequence). V was clipped by 6 bases and J by 5 bases, with 11 bases between them. This CDR3 has 14 residues. The CDR3 spells CASSPGGNNSPLHF. In DNA, the CDR3 is TGTGCCAGCAGCCCGGGGGGAAATAATTCACCCCTCCACTTT.

V usage is TRBV5-6 and J usage is TRBJ2-5; TRBD2 agrees at 9 bases. Germline CDR1 reads SGHDT; CDR2 reads YYEEEE. The CDR3 contains 17 residues. The V and J ends lost 4 bases and 5 bases, in that order; junction bases with no gene match: 15. CDR3: CASSPLFLAGRTETQYF. CDR3 DNA sequence: TGTGCCAGCAGCCCGCTGTTTCTAGCGGGGAGAACGGAGACCCAGTACTTC.

This clone was observed a handful of times. This sequence joins TRBV7-9 and TRBJ1-1; possible D gene TRBD1, 5 bases. CDR3 length: 14 amino acids. V dropped 3 bases and J dropped 10 bases, with 18 bases sitting between them. Germline V gives CDR1 SEHNR, CDR2 FQNEAQ (reference sequence). The CDR3 sequence is CASSFRTFGGGAFF. Written as DNA, the CDR3 is TGTGCCAGCAGCTTTAGGACATTTGGGGGGGGAGCTTTCTTT.

This chain joins TRBV6-1 and TRBJ2-5; D perhaps matches TRBD1 (5 bases). The CDR3 sequence is 13 residues long. Per germline, CDR1 MNHNS and CDR2 SASEGT. Between the trimmed V and J ends, which lost 5 bases and 5 bases, there was a span of 12 bases. The CDR3: CASSSRVEETQYF. CDR3 in DNA: TGTGCCAGCAGTAGCAGGGTGGAGGAGACCCAGTACTTC.

The chain is built from TRBV7-3 and TRBJ2-2, with D tentatively TRBD2 (7 bases). The germline gives CDR1 SGHTA, CDR2 FQGTGA. CDR3 size: 17 residues. V was trimmed by 5 bases and J by 1 base, leaving 17 bases between them. Here the CDR3 reads CASSLRGGAGNTGELFF. DNA for the CDR3: TGTGCCAGCAGCCTTCGAGGGGGGGCTGGGAACACCGGGGAGCTGTTTTTT.